The T cell receptor beta chain under discussion was sequenced for a study of blood T cell repertoires in COVID-19. The CDR3 has 16 amino acids. CDR1 and CDR2 from the germline V gene are LGHNA and YSLEER. V lost 1 base to trimming and J lost 9 bases, with 16 bases between them. Sequencing used immunoSEQ multiplex PCR; TCRdb keeps in-frame clones, though not all of them. This table holds approximately 250,000 clones, over 80% found once. This sequence joins TRBV4-3 and TRBJ1-6; unclear D gene. The sequence was obtained from a woman in her thirties with acute COVID-19. Sequencing was carried out using PBMCs or T cells enriched from blood (not recorded which). In DNA, the CDR3 is TGCGCCAGCAGCCAAGTCGAGGGAGGGATCCGTTCACCCCTCCACTTT. As protein: CASSQVEGGIRSPLHF.